This T cell receptor (beta chain) appears in the sequencing data of a study of cytomegalovirus exposure and HLA in healthy donors. In the study overall: Membership in the Caucasian-associated ancestry cluster was found for around 81% of 350 to 450 genotyped donors.

Primers included in the PCR were 60 Vbeta and 13 Jbeta primers. Original processing notes: Later analysis identified some 88 million unique TCR beta chains, some 10 million shared. Sequencing was performed with immunoSEQ multiplex PCR; in TCRdb, only in-frame clones are kept and a portion is missing. The DNA was the basis for D and trimming; V, J and clone size are from that table. The sample contains 100,000 to 120,000 clones, roughly 70% of which appear only once. Study-level points and caveats: Productive status was seen about 90% or about 30% of the time for most TCR beta V segments in an earlier analysis. The study designated fewer than 200 TCR beta chains cytomegalovirus-associated.

A word on this clone: The target antigen is unknown.

The ends lost 1 base at V and 7 bases at J; junction bases unmatched: 6. Germline assignment: CDR1 GTSNPN and CDR2 SVGIG (reference sequence). The CDR3 sequence is 13 residues long. This sequence joins TRBV30 and TRBJ1-2, with 7 bases matching TRBD1. The sequence was obtained from a woman aged 40 to 50 in good health and CMV-seropositive. The sample consisted of PBMCs. CDR3 amino acids: CAWSGGQYPGYTF. In nucleotides, the CDR3 is TGTGCCTGGAGTGGGGGACAGTACCCTGGCTACACCTTC.